A selection of T cell receptor beta chains follows, all from one sample in a study of circulating and synovial CD4+ cells in juvenile arthritis. Profiled with immunoSEQ multiplex PCR; TCRdb holds only in-frame clones, not every one. This sample has 34,000 or so clones, with over 85% found just once. The specimen was CD4+ T cells from blood. The receptors were sampled from a human donor with juvenile idiopathic arthritis. The CDR3 runs from the conserved cysteine through the conserved F or W. Fields, in order: clone size, D gene, J gene, V gene, CDR3 protein, CDR3 DNA. The D gene is left open where the match is weak. Clone size is given for some rows only: seen once, a few or many times, or a class if the clone is expanded.

>-|-|TRBJ2-3|TRBV5-1
CASSLVAGPDTQYF
TGCGCCAGCAGCTTGGTAGCAGGGCCAGATACGCAGTATTTT
>-|-|TRBJ1-1|TRBV18
CASSPGHENTEAFF
TGTGCCAGCTCACCGGGACACGAGAACACTGAAGCTTTCTTT
>-|TRBD1|TRBJ1-4|TRBV6-1
CASSRQGTNEKLFF
TGTGCCAGCAGTAGACAGGGGACTAATGAAAAACTGTTTTTT
>-|-|TRBJ1-2|TRBV4-1
CASSQSGDYGYTF
TGCGCCAGCAGCCAATCAGGGGACTATGGCTACACCTTC
>-|-|TRBJ2-4|TRBV6-5
CASTERGKNIQYF
TGTGCCAGCACCGAAAGAGGAAAAAACATTCAGTACTTC
>-|TRBD1|TRBJ2-7|TRBV12-5
CASGFPSHPQGVRTYEQYF
TGTGCTAGTGGTTTTCCCTCACACCCACAGGGGGTAAGAACCTACGAGCAGTACTTC
>-|-|TRBJ2-5|TRBV2
CASSGLPQETQYF
TGTGCCAGCAGCGGACTGCCCCAAGAGACCCAGTACTTC
>-|-|TRBJ2-7|TRBV30
CAWSVAPQGQYF
TGTGCCTGGAGTGTAGCTCCTCAGGGGCAGTACTTC
>-|TRBD1|TRBJ1-2|TRBV30
CASDRGLPFYGYTF
TGTGCCTCCGACAGGGGCCTCCCCTTCTATGGCTACACCTTC
>-|-|TRBJ2-7|TRBV5-6
CASSFTGHYEQYF
TGTGCCAGCAGCTTTACAGGGCATTACGAGCAGTACTTC
>-|-|TRBJ2-3|TRBV9
CASSVAPSGTDTQYF
TGTGCCAGCAGCGTAGCCCCTAGCGGCACAGATACGCAGTATTTT
>-|-|TRBJ1-2|TRBV4-3
CASSQDTAAGYTF
TGCGCCAGCAGCCAAGATACGGCGGCTGGCTACACCTTC
>-|-|TRBJ1-2|TRBV6-1
CASRTTGRYGYTF
TGTGCCAGCAGAACCACAGGGCGCTATGGCTACACCTTC
>-|TRBD2|TRBJ2-1|TRBV7-9
CASSWTSGGAGEQFF
TGTGCCAGCAGCTGGACTAGCGGGGGGGCGGGTGAGCAGTTCTTC
>-|-|TRBJ2-5|TRBV9
CASSVAGSQETQYF
TGTGCCAGCAGCGTAGCAGGCAGCCAAGAGACCCAGTACTTC
>-|-|TRBJ1-6|TRBV6-1
CASRGQVNSPLHF
TGTGCCAGCAGAGGACAAGTTAATTCACCCCTCCACTTT
>-|TRBD2|TRBJ2-3|TRBV7-8
CASSSGLAGGPIDTQYF
TGTGCCAGCAGCTCCGGACTAGCGGGGGGGCCTATAGATACGCAGTATTTT
>once|TRBD1|TRBJ2-2|TRBV19
CASRRTGDTGELFF
TGTGCCAGTAGGAGGACAGGGGACACCGGGGAGCTGTTTTTT
>-|TRBD1|TRBJ2-7|TRBV18
CASSPGTGVSEQYF
TGTGCCAGCTCACCCGGGACAGGGGTTAGCGAGCAGTACTTC
>-|-|TRBJ2-7|TRBV6-5
CASSYKGTQPYEQYF
TGTGCCAGCAGTTACAAGGGGACTCAACCCTACGAGCAGTACTTC
>once|TRBD1|TRBJ2-1|TRBV9
CASSARDSPYNEQFF
TGTGCCAGCAGCGCTCGGGACAGCCCCTACAATGAGCAGTTCTTC
>-|-|TRBJ1-5|TRBV4-3
CASSQVRGGPQHF
TGCGCCAGCAGCCAAGTTCGGGGTGGGCCCCAGCATTTT
>-|TRBD2|TRBJ2-7|TRBV18
CASSPGLAGTLYEQYF
TGTGCCAGCTCACCAGGACTAGCGGGGACTCTCTACGAGCAGTACTTC
>-|-|TRBJ2-3|TRBV7-3
CASSSSHISTDTQYF
TGTGCCAGCAGCTCAAGCCATATCAGCACAGATACGCAGTATTTT
>-|-|TRBJ2-1|TRBV11-3
CASPSLKLGGNEQFF
TGTGCCAGCCCATCGTTAAAGCTAGGGGGCAATGAGCAGTTCTTC
>-|-|TRBJ1-2|TRBV7-2
CASSLDNSYGYTF
TGTGCCAGCAGCTTAGATAACTCTTATGGCTACACCTTC
>-|TRBD1|TRBJ2-3|TRBV7-9
CASSVSTGEDTQYF
TGTGCCAGCAGCGTCAGTACAGGGGAAGATACGCAGTATTTT
>-|TRBD1|TRBJ2-7|TRBV18
CASSRDRETYEQYF
TGTGCCAGCTCACGGGACAGGGAAACCTACGAGCAGTACTTC
>-|-|TRBJ1-6|TRBV6-5
CASSLMGLTDNSPLHF
TGTGCCAGCAGTTTAATGGGCCTGACGGATAATTCACCCCTCCACTTT
>-|TRBD2|TRBJ2-1|TRBV10-3
CAISDRLAGGIGGNEQFF
TGTGCCATCAGTGATAGACTAGCGGGGGGAATAGGCGGCAATGAGCAGTTCTTC
>-|TRBD1|TRBJ2-1|TRBV6-1
CASSGNLGTGAYNEQFF
TGTGCCAGCAGTGGGAACTTGGGGACAGGGGCCTACAATGAGCAGTTCTTC
>-|TRBD1|TRBJ1-2|TRBV7-2
CASSPRGSLGGYTF
TGTGCCAGCAGCCCCAGGGGGTCTCTCGGGGGCTACACCTTC
>-|-|TRBJ2-1|TRBV4-3
CASSRLLGGWGNEQFF
TGCGCCAGCAGCCGTCTATTGGGGGGATGGGGCAATGAGCAGTTCTTC
>-|TRBD1|TRBJ1-2|TRBV5-4
CASSLVGTANYGYTF
TGTGCCAGCAGCTTGGTGGGGACAGCTAACTATGGCTACACCTTC
>-|-|TRBJ1-6|TRBV30
CAWSVSGGSYNSPLHF
TGTGCCTGGAGTGTATCGGGAGGCTCCTATAATTCACCCCTCCACTTT
>-|TRBD2|TRBJ2-2|TRBV5-1
CASRPTSGGAAGELFF
TGCGCCAGCAGACCGACTAGCGGGGGGGCAGCCGGGGAGCTGTTTTTT
>-|TRBD1|TRBJ2-3|TRBV9
CASSGRDRVPDTQYF
TGTGCCAGCAGCGGCCGGGACAGGGTCCCAGATACGCAGTATTTT
>-|TRBD2|TRBJ2-5|TRBV6-5
CASSYASGGIIETQYF
TGTGCCAGCAGTTACGCGAGCGGGGGGATTATAGAGACCCAGTACTTC
>-|-|TRBJ1-6|TRBV4-3
CASSQERDGGNSPLHF
TGCGCCAGCAGCCAAGAGCGGGACGGGGGGAATTCACCCCTCCACTTT
>-|-|TRBJ1-2|TRBV18
CASSSAGNYGYTF
TGTGCCAGCTCTTCCGCGGGGAACTATGGCTACACCTTC
>few|-|TRBJ2-7|TRBV28
CASSLEAYEQYF
TGTGCCAGCAGTTTAGAGGCCTACGAGCAGTACTTC
>-|-|TRBJ1-1|TRBV6-5
CASSYLGGTEAFF
TGTGCCAGCAGTTATTTAGGGGGTACTGAAGCTTTCTTT
>once|-|TRBJ2-2|TRBV5-5
CASSLMRGPFTGELFF
TGTGCCAGCAGCTTGATGCGGGGGCCCTTCACCGGGGAGCTGTTTTTT
>-|-|TRBJ1-1|TRBV10-1
CARGQNTEAFF
TGCGCCAGAGGACAGAACACTGAAGCTTTCTTT
>-|TRBD2|TRBJ2-1|TRBV19
CASSIRLGGGSSYNEQFF
TGTGCCAGTAGTATACGGTTGGGCGGGGGGAGCTCCTACAATGAGCAGTTCTTC